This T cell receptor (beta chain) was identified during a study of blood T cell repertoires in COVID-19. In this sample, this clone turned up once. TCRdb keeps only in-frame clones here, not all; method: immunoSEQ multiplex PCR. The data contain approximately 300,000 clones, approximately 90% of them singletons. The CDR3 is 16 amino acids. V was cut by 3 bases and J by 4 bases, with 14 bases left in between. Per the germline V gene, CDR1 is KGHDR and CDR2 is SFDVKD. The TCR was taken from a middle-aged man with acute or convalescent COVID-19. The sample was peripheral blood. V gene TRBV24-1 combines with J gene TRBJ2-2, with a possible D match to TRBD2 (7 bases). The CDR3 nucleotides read TGTGCCACCAGTGATGCTCAGGGGAGGGCCACCGGGGAGCTGTTTTTT. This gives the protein CATSDAQGRATGELFF.